The rows below give T cell receptor beta chains drawn from one sample of a study of T cells in Graves' hyperthyroidism and ophthalmopathy. MiXCR, applied by TCRdb to the multiplex PCR reads, yields one record per CDR3 protein. The sample has fewer than 650,000 distinct CDR3 sequences; about 15% are singletons. The sequenced material came from blood. All receptors come from a woman aged 40 to 50 with Graves' hyperthyroidism. CDR3s include the opening cysteine and the closing phenylalanine or tryptophan. Fields, in order: V gene, clone size, D gene, J gene, CDR3 length, CDR3 protein, CDR3 DNA. D genes are given only for firm matches. The size field is filled for only some rows; it gives once, few, many or a size class.

>TRBV20-1|few|.|TRBJ2-7|13
CSAKLRGPYEQYF
TGCAGTGCTAAATTGCGGGGACCCTACGAGCAGTACTTC
>TRBV20-1|.|TRBD2|TRBJ2-3|16
CSAIGRREGSTDTQYF
TGCAGTGCGATCGGAAGGAGGGAGGGAAGCACAGATACGCAGTATTTT
>TRBV12-3/TRBV12-4|many|.|TRBJ1-4|15
CASSFAGGLDEKLFF
TGTGCCAGCAGCTTCGCGGGGGGGCTCGATGAAAAACTGTTTTTT
>TRBV28|many|.|TRBJ2-7|12
CASLKTPYEQYF
TGTGCCAGCCTAAAGACGCCCTACGAGCAGTACTTC
>TRBV28|many|.|TRBJ2-3|16
CASSPHSSSTTDTQYF
TGTGCCAGCAGTCCCCACTCTTCCTCCACCACAGATACGCAGTATTTT
>TRBV7-9|many|TRBD2|TRBJ2-1|18
CASSLGVSRESSNNEQFF
TGTGCCAGCAGCTTAGGGGTTTCGCGGGAGAGCAGCAACAATGAGCAGTTCTTC
>TRBV28|many|TRBD2|TRBJ2-7|14
CASSLRLAGGEQYF
TGTGCCAGCAGTTTACGTCTAGCGGGAGGCGAGCAGTACTTC
>TRBV5-1|few|TRBD1|TRBJ2-2|14
CASSPGQGVGELFF
TGCGCCAGCAGCCCCGGACAGGGGGTCGGGGAGCTGTTTTTT
>TRBV20-1|.|TRBD2|TRBJ2-5|16
CSAPGLAGGLQETQYF
TGCAGTGCCCCGGGACTAGCGGGAGGGCTACAAGAGACCCAGTACTTC
>TRBV7-9|many|.|TRBJ2-7|16
CASSLVPQGGSHEQYF
TGTGCCAGCAGCTTGGTCCCGCAGGGGGGTTCCCACGAGCAGTACTTC
>TRBV25-1|.|.|TRBJ1-1|11
CASSEHLKAFF
TGTGCCAGCAGTGAACACCTGAAAGCTTTCTTT
>TRBV4-1|.|.|TRBJ1-6|15
CASSQDRLLNSPLHF
TGCGCCAGCAGCCAAGATCGACTACTTAATTCACCCCTCCACTTT
>TRBV2|many|TRBD2|TRBJ2-1|15
CASRGLAGAGNEQFF
TGTGCCAGCAGAGGACTAGCGGGAGCTGGCAATGAGCAGTTCTTC
>TRBV3-1|many|TRBD2|TRBJ2-7|16
CASSQEGGTSGYEQYF
TGTGCCAGCAGCCAAGAGGGAGGGACTAGCGGTTACGAGCAGTACTTC
>TRBV28|many|TRBD1|TRBJ1-2|17
CASSRAFTGGGGYGYTF
TGTGCCAGCAGTCGCGCTTTTACAGGGGGCGGTGGCTATGGCTACACCTTC
>TRBV3-1|.|.|TRBJ1-6|14
CASSPGTEPSPLHF
TGTGCCAGCAGCCCCGGGACGGAACCTTCACCCCTCCACTTT
>TRBV6-1|few|.|TRBJ2-5|12
CASSGSVETQYF
TGTGCCAGCAGCGGCTCGGTCGAGACCCAGTACTTC
>TRBV20-1|.|.|TRBJ2-2|16
CSRPETPRGPGGELFF
TGCAGTAGACCGGAGACCCCAAGGGGTCCTGGCGGGGAGCTGTTTTTT
>TRBV7-2|many|.|TRBJ2-3|14
CASSPAWRGDTQYF
TGTGCCAGCAGCCCCGCGTGGAGGGGAGATACGCAGTATTTT
>TRBV9|few|.|TRBJ1-4|15
CASSVGGRRDEKLFF
TGTGCCAGCAGCGTAGGAGGGAGACGGGATGAAAAACTGTTTTTT
>TRBV29-1|few|.|TRBJ2-6|14
CSVEKGAGANVLTF
TGCAGCGTTGAGAAGGGGGCTGGGGCCAACGTCCTGACTTTC
>TRBV5-1|many|.|TRBJ2-7|15
CASSYGYESSYEQYF
TGCGCCAGCAGTTATGGCTACGAGAGCTCCTACGAGCAGTACTTC
>TRBV5-1|.|TRBD2|TRBJ2-1|20
CASSLVPGLAGQSSYNEQFF
TGCGCCAGCAGCTTGGTCCCGGGACTAGCGGGCCAAAGCTCCTACAATGAGCAGTTCTTC
>TRBV20-1|many|TRBD1|TRBJ2-5|15
CSATPGTGGPETQYF
TGCAGTGCAACCCCCGGGACAGGGGGCCCAGAGACCCAGTACTTC
>TRBV9|.|.|TRBJ1-5|15
CASSVGLDGNQPQHF
TGTGCCAGCAGCGTAGGCTTGGATGGTAATCAGCCCCAGCATTTT
>TRBV2|many|TRBD1|TRBJ2-1|16
CASSLTGTGKIDEQFF
TGTGCCAGCAGTTTAACCGGGACAGGGAAGATCGATGAGCAGTTCTTC
>TRBV29-1|many|TRBD2|TRBJ2-1|14
CSVGNSGRAGEQFF
TGCAGCGTTGGTAATAGCGGGAGGGCCGGTGAGCAGTTCTTC
>TRBV12-5|many|.|TRBJ2-7|14
CASAAPDGAYEQYF
TGTGCTAGTGCCGCGCCCGACGGAGCCTACGAGCAGTACTTC
>TRBV28|.|TRBD2|TRBJ2-5|16
CASSSPLAGFQETQYF
TGTGCCAGCAGTTCCCCTCTAGCGGGTTTCCAAGAGACCCAGTACTTC
>TRBV15|few|TRBD1|TRBJ2-5|16
CATSRPGQGIKGTQYF
TGTGCCACCAGCAGACCGGGACAGGGGATTAAAGGGACCCAGTACTTC
>TRBV18|.|TRBD1|TRBJ2-2|18
CASSSAGTGGANTGELFF
TGTGCCAGCTCATCGGCCGGGACAGGGGGCGCGAACACCGGGGAGCTGTTTTTT
>TRBV10-3|many|TRBD1|TRBJ2-1|14
CAISEGQGNNEQFF
TGTGCCATCAGTGAAGGACAGGGAAATAATGAGCAGTTCTTC
>TRBV27|many|TRBD1|TRBJ2-3|17
CASSFLGQGFFSHTQYF
TGTGCCAGCAGTTTCTTGGGACAGGGTTTTTTCTCACATACGCAGTATTTT
>TRBV28|.|TRBD1|TRBJ1-6|14
CASNRGQGNSPLHF
TGTGCCAGCAACCGGGGACAGGGGAATTCACCCCTCCACTTT
>TRBV3-1|many|TRBD2|TRBJ2-1|15
CASSLNSGSDNEQFF
TGTGCCAGCAGCCTAAATAGCGGGAGCGACAATGAGCAGTTCTTC
>TRBV7-3|many|TRBD2|TRBJ2-3|17
CASSLNGRAPLTDTQYF
TGTGCCAGCAGCTTAAACGGGAGGGCCCCCCTCACAGATACGCAGTATTTT
>TRBV20-1|.|TRBD2|TRBJ2-3|16
CSTRRPSGISTDTQYF
TGCAGTACTAGGCGTCCTAGCGGGATTAGCACAGATACGCAGTATTTT
>TRBV5-1|few|.|TRBJ2-3|16
CASSSVTGISTDTQYF
TGCGCCAGCAGCTCGGTTACAGGGATAAGCACAGATACGCAGTATTTT
>TRBV11-1|many|TRBD1|TRBJ2-3|14
CASRGQGSADTQYF
TGTGCCAGCAGGGGACAGGGGAGTGCGGATACGCAGTATTTT